The 7 T cell receptor beta chains reported below all come from one sample, sequenced in a study of blood T cell repertoires in COVID-19 (dated by TCRdb to the early 2020s). Receptors were amplified or captured by the immunoSEQ multiplex PCR assay. As stored in TCRdb, this immuneACCESS dataset retains in-frame rearrangements with V and J assigned. A fraction of the clones does not appear; measured against another copy, unresolved V genes explain less than half of the discrepancy, and the remainder lacks a known reason. The table for this sample lists about 270,000 clones; approximately 90% of them were counted only once. The biggest ten clones account for about 3% of the sample. Sequences were obtained from PBMCs or T cells enriched from blood (not recorded which). The receptors derive from a woman between 45 and 65 years old who had recovered from COVID-19.

In regard to this clone: The same CDR3 is also encoded by other DNA sequences in this sample. This CDR3 reads CASSQDPSGSSYEQYF. CDR3 DNA sequence: TGCGCCAGCAGCCAAGATCCTAGCGGGAGTTCCTACGAGCAGTACTTC. This chain links TRBV4-3 with TRBJ2-7; 10 bases line up with TRBD2. CDR3 length equals 16 residues. With V trimmed by 0 bases and J by 1 base, 3 bases remained unmatched. Germline CDR1 is LGHNA and CDR2 is YSLEER.

This chain connects TRBV10-3 to TRBJ1-4; 12 bases are shared with TRBD1. Trimming cost V 4 bases and J 7 bases; bases outside gene matches: 13. Germline values: CDR1 ENHRY, CDR2 SYGVKD. This CDR3 is 18 amino acids long. CDR3 coding DNA: TGTGCCATCAGTGGCGGGTGGGGACAGGGGGCCGAGAGTGAAAAACTGTTTTTT. Its protein product is CAISGGWGQGAESEKLFF.

The chain has TRBV27 and TRBJ2-3, with unresolved D. The CDR3 loop spans 13 amino acids. Looked up from germline, CDR1 is MNHEY and CDR2 is SMNVEV (reference sequence). Trimming stripped 3 bases from V and 0 bases from J, with 4 bases between. In DNA, the CDR3 is TGTGCCAGCAGTTTTATTAGCACAGATACGCAGTATTTT. It encodes CASSFISTDTQYF.

The CDR3 is CASSKRPGQGTNEKLFF. The CDR3 coding sequence is TGTGCCAGTAGTAAGCGACCGGGACAGGGTACTAATGAAAAACTGTTTTTT. This rearrangement joins TRBV19 to TRBJ1-4; 9 bases map to TRBD1. Germline CDR1 LNHDA, CDR2 SQIVND (reference sequence). The CDR3 runs 17 residues. The junction had 8 bases not matched to a gene; V was cut back by 4 bases and J by 2 bases.

V gene TRBV7-9 combines with J gene TRBJ2-6; D perhaps matches TRBD2 (6 bases). This CDR3 has 16 residues. CDR1 is SEHNR and CDR2 is FQNEAQ in the germline V gene (reference sequence). V was pared by 0 bases and J by 3 bases, with 9 bases between. As DNA, the CDR3 is TGTGCCAGCAGCTTAGCACGTAGCGGTGGGGCCAACGTCCTGACTTTC. Its translation: CASSLARSGGANVLTF.

The V gene is TRBV24-1, the J gene TRBJ2-3, with D perhaps matching TRBD1 (6 bases). There are 15 residues in the CDR3. Germline V lookup: CDR1 KGHDR, CDR2 SFDVKD. Trimming left V 2 bases short and J 0 bases short, with 8 bases between. The CDR3 DNA sequence: TGTGCCACCAGTGATTGGCAGGGGAGCACAGATACGCAGTATTTT. It specifies CATSDWQGSTDTQYF.

The V gene is TRBV4-2, the J gene TRBJ1-4; maybe TRBD1 (5 bases). The germline gives CDR1 LGHNA, CDR2 YNFKEQ. Trimming removed 0 bases at V and 4 bases at J, with 18 bases between. The CDR3 runs to 18 residues. This CDR3 reads CASSQDDGAPAINEKLFF. The CDR3 nucleotides are TGTGCCAGCAGCCAAGATGATGGGGCCCCCGCCATTAATGAAAAACTGTTTTTT.